The 17 T cell receptor beta chains below were found in one sample sequenced in a study of regulatory T cells in long-lasting Graves disease. Time point meaning: newly diagnosed GD, antithyroid drugs for less than 3 months. Extracted RNA from PBMCs served as the source of the TCR library. According to the study, TCR beta libraries were built with iRepertoire HTBI primers and CDR3-region Arm-PCR. MiXCR, run by TCRdb on the multiplex PCR reads, gives a single entry per CDR3 protein. The data contain roughly 440,000 distinct CDR3 sequences, about 17% of them singletons. The data were also submitted as part of a second study, on T cells in Graves' hyperthyroidism and ophthalmopathy.

The sample in question was peripheral blood mononuclear cells (PBMCs), obtained at new diagnosis, from a patient treated with antithyroid drugs. The origin of the receptors is a woman between 18 and 29 years old with Graves disease.

This clonotype came up many times. The chain combines TRBV28 with TRBJ2-3, with 7 bases fitting TRBD2. CDR1 is MDHEN, CDR2 SYDVKM, per germline. The CDR3 loop spans 16 amino acids. The trim removed 1 base at V and 3 bases at J, leaving 7 bases unmatched. The chain's CDR3 is CASSLSGEGLTDTQYF. In DNA form, the CDR3 reads TGTGCCAGCAGTTTATCCGGGGAGGGCCTTACAGATACGCAGTATTTT.

This clonotype was detected many times. DNA of the CDR3: TGTGCCAGCAGTGAATTGGGGGGAAGCACAGATACGCAGTATTTT. It yields the protein CASSELGGSTDTQYF. The rearrangement joins TRBV2 to TRBJ2-3; tentatively, D is TRBD2 (6 bases). There are 15 residues in the CDR3. Trimming cost V 2 bases and J 0 bases, with 9 bases left between them. Germline V lookup: CDR1 SNHLY, CDR2 FYNNEI.

This clonotype was seen a handful of times. V gene TRBV7-9 combines with J gene TRBJ2-7; TRBD2 matches 10 bases. The CDR3 is made up of 15 amino acids. Germline trimming cut 5 bases from V and 2 bases from J; bases unmatched to any gene: 6. Germline V CDR1 and CDR2: SEHNR, FQNEAQ (reference sequence). The CDR3 coding sequence is TGTGCCAGCAGCCCCGGACTAGCGGAAACCTACGAGCAGTACTTC. Its translation is CASSPGLAETYEQYF. Full variable domain (rest looked up from reference TRBV7-9 and TRBJ2-7): DTGVSQNPRHKITKRGQNVTFRCDPISEHNRLYWYRQTLGQGPEFLTYFQNEAQLEKSRLLSDRFSAERPKGSFSTLEIQRTEQGDSAMYLCASSPGLAETYEQYFGPGTRLTVT.

Many counts were recorded for this clonotype. At one boundary the junction diverges from the germline segment, which might be a read error. The V gene is TRBV19, the J gene TRBJ2-7, with D possibly matching TRBD1 (6 bases). The germline V gene encodes CDR1 LNHDA and CDR2 SQIVND (reference sequence). This CDR3 spans 12 amino acids. As DNA, the CDR3 is TGTGCCAGCAGTACACAGGGCTACGAGCAGTACTTC. It is translated as CASSTQGYEQYF.

In this sample, this clonotype turned up many times. The V gene is TRBV7-2, the J gene TRBJ2-1; D gene uncertain. Trimming removed 2 bases from V and 0 bases from J, with 8 bases in between. Germline V gives CDR1 SGHTA, CDR2 FQGNSA. The length of the CDR3 is 15 residues. CDR3 in amino acids: CASSLTQSSYNEQFF. DNA for the CDR3: TGTGCCAGCAGCTTAACTCAAAGCTCCTACAATGAGCAGTTCTTC. Combining the CDR3 with reference TRBV7-2 and TRBJ2-1 gives the whole variable domain GAGVSQSPSNKVTEKGKDVELRCDPISGHTALYWYRQSLGQGLEFLIYFQGNSAPDKSGLPSDRFSAERTGGSVSTLTIQRTQQEDSAVYLCASSLTQSSYNEQFFGPGTRLTVL.

The genes are TRBV12-3 or TRBV12-4 and TRBJ2-7; D assignment may be TRBD1 or TRBD2 (6 bases each). This CDR3 has 14 residues. V lost 0 bases and J lost 8, with 14 bases in between. The CDR3 coding sequence is TGTGCCAGCAGTTTAGCGGGAAAGGGGGGCAAGCAGTACTTC. Translating gives CASSLAGKGGKQYF.

The chain is built from TRBV7-2 and TRBJ2-1, with D perhaps matching TRBD2 (5 bases). Looked up from germline, CDR1 is SGHTA and CDR2 is FQGNSA. Trimming took off 3 bases at V and 0 bases at J, with 12 bases between the two ends. The CDR3 is 16 residues long. CDR3 in amino acids: CASSLRDPSSYNEQFF. CDR3 bases: TGTGCCAGCAGCTTGAGGGATCCCAGCTCCTACAATGAGCAGTTCTTC. The full variable domain, in which reference TRBV7-2 and TRBJ2-1 provide the parts outside the CDR3, is GAGVSQSPSNKVTEKGKDVELRCDPISGHTALYWYRQSLGQGLEFLIYFQGNSAPDKSGLPSDRFSAERTGGSVSTLTIQRTQQEDSAVYLCASSLRDPSSYNEQFFGPGTRLTVL.

This clonotype was counted ten times or more. The chain combines TRBV6-2 or TRBV6-3 with TRBJ1-2; no definite D call. Trimming stripped 5 bases from V and 13 bases from J, with 20 bases between. The CDR3 is made up of 13 amino acids. CDR1 is MNHEY and CDR2 is SVGEGT in the germline V gene. The CDR3, as DNA: TGTGCCAGCAGTGTCACGAGGGCAGTCCCCCTCACCTTC. Protein: CASSVTRAVPLTF.

The V and J genes are TRBV24-1 and TRBJ1-1, with TRBD1 matching 11 bases. The CDR3 is made up of 15 amino acids. Trimming cost V 4 bases and J 7 bases; bases outside gene matches: 7. Per the germline V gene, CDR1 is KGHDR and CDR2 is SFDVKD. CDR3 amino acids: CATSDSGQGAGEAFF. The CDR3 DNA follows: TGTGCCACCAGTGACAGTGGACAGGGGGCAGGTGAAGCTTTCTTT.

This clonotype was detected ten times or more. The chain is built from TRBV12-3 or TRBV12-4 and TRBJ2-1; D call uncertain. The CDR3 extends over 10 amino acids. Trimming pared 6 bases from V and 7 bases from J, leaving 4 bases between. This chain's CDR3 is CASSQNEQFF. CDR3 coding DNA: TGTGCCAGCAGCCAGAATGAGCAGTTCTTC.

This clonotype was detected ten times or more. The genes are TRBV12-3 or TRBV12-4 and TRBJ1-2; 7 nucleotides agree with TRBD1. This CDR3 spans 14 amino acids. V lost 1 base, J lost 7 bases, and 6 bases stayed unmatched. In DNA form, the CDR3 reads TGTGCCAGCAGTTTAGGAGGGGGCGTGGGTGGCTACACCTTC. Translation: CASSLGGGVGGYTF.

Many counts were recorded for this clonotype. The V and J genes are TRBV20-1 and TRBJ2-7, with 13 bases identical to TRBD2. Trimming at V came to 5 bases and at J to 5 bases, leaving 12 bases not matched to a gene. The CDR3 loop spans 16 amino acids. The germline V gene has CDR1 DFQATT and CDR2 SNEGSKA (reference sequence). In nucleotides, the CDR3 is TGCAGTGCTTCCCATTCAACTAGCGGGAGGGTGGACGAGCAGTACTTC. It is translated as CSASHSTSGRVDEQYF.

This clonotype was observed at least ten times. The genes are TRBV7-2 and TRBJ1-1; unclear D gene. This CDR3 contains 15 residues. Trimming removed 1 base from V and 0 bases from J, with 9 bases in between. Germline V CDR1 and CDR2: SGHTA, FQGNSA. CDR3 nucleotide sequence: TGTGCCAGCAGCTTAGGGCAGCGCATGAACACTGAAGCTTTCTTT. It translates to CASSLGQRMNTEAFF.

This clonotype was picked up many times. The gene calls are TRBV7-2 and TRBJ2-3; 8 bases agree with TRBD2. The CDR3 runs to 17 residues. Per germline, CDR1 SGHTA and CDR2 FQGNSA. The V gene end was trimmed by 2 bases and the J gene end by 6 bases; junction bases not matched to a gene: 13. The DNA of the CDR3 is TGTGCCAGCAGCTTACTCGGGAGCGGGAGCTCCTCGGATACGCAGTATTTT. Protein: CASSLLGSGSSSDTQYF.

A few counts support this clonotype. The V gene is TRBV13, the J gene TRBJ1-5; 9 bases agree with TRBD1. CDR1 and CDR2 from the germline V gene are PRHDT and FYEKMQ (reference sequence). The CDR3 has 16 residues. Germline trimming cut 5 bases from V and 3 bases from J; bases unmatched to any gene: 8. The CDR3 reads CASSPRGQGNNQPQHF. CDR3 coding DNA: TGTGCCAGCAGCCCACGGGGACAGGGCAACAATCAGCCCCAGCATTTT.

On this clonotype: A much larger clone differs from this one at a single base, so this may be a read error. The chain combines TRBV18 with TRBJ2-1; D ambiguous. Trimming removed 3 bases at V and 6 bases at J, with 15 bases between. The germline V gene encodes CDR1 KGHSH and CDR2 LQKENI. The CDR3 consists of 15 residues. DNA for the CDR3: TGTGCCAGCTCACCCAAGGGTGGGTTTAGCAATGAGCAGTTCTTC. Translation: CASSPKGGFSNEQFF.

This clonotype was recorded at least ten times. The chain employs TRBV28 and TRBJ2-5; D might be TRBD2 (6 bases). Germline CDR1 is MDHEN and CDR2 is SYDVKM. This CDR3 is 13 amino acids long. Trimming stripped 3 bases from V and 7 bases from J, with 12 bases between. CDR3 region: CASSLTSTGTQYF. The CDR3 DNA is TGTGCCAGCAGTTTGACTAGTACAGGGACCCAGTACTTC. Together with reference TRBV28 and TRBJ2-5, the CDR3 gives the full variable domain: DVKVTQSSRYLVKRTGEKVFLECVQDMDHENMFWYRQDPGLGLRLIYFSYDVKMKEKGDIPEGYSVSREKKERFSLILESASTNQTSMYLCASSLTSTGTQYFGPGTRLLVL.